The source of this T cell receptor (beta chain) is a study of T cells after posttransplantation cyclophosphamide. Broader study findings: Later blood repertoires were often dominated by clones from the donor CD8+ memory compartment. After PTCy, TRB diversity resembled that of CNI/methotrexate controls. Tissue-infiltrating T cells from skin or gut overlapped little with blood T cells.

The protocol was immunoSEQ multiplex PCR, while the TCRdb copy is restricted to in-frame clones and leaves out a portion. The sample consists of 50,000 to 60,000 clones, 90% to 95% of them appearing once. Germline lookup yields CDR1 SNHLY and CDR2 FYNNEI. Trimming pared 2 bases from V and 7 bases from J, leaving 11 bases between. The CDR3 runs 13 residues. On the day of bone marrow donation, the related graft donor provided peripheral blood. With regard to this clone: Its antigen remains unknown.

The sequenced sample consisted of PBMCs. The receptor's source is a woman aged 30 to 39 in good health and a related stem cell transplant donor. The rearrangement links TRBV2 to TRBJ1-2; maybe TRBD1 (6 bases). CDR3 nucleotides: TGTGCCAGCAGTGAATCCGGCAGGGGTGGCTACACCTTC. It translates to CASSESGRGGYTF.